This is a list of T cell receptor beta chains from one sample in a study of cytomegalovirus exposure and HLA in healthy donors. Generated by immunoSEQ multiplex PCR, the TCRdb table keeps only in-frame clones and is missing some. Here the sample spans 150,000 to 250,000 clones, 80% to 90% being singletons. What was sequenced was PBMCs. The source is a woman aged 25 to 45 in good health and CMV-seronegative. Each CDR3 is given with its conserved first and last residue. D genes are given only for firm matches. The size of a clone is reported for some rows only, either as once, few or many, or as a class for expanded clones.

v_call	j_call	cdr3_length	d_call	clone_size	cdr3_aa	cdr3_nt
TRBV6-5	TRBJ2-3	15	TRBD2	NA	CASTLLAGGTDTQYF	TGTGCCAGCACCTTACTAGCGGGAGGCACAGATACGCAGTATTTT
TRBV6-1	TRBJ2-5	15	TRBD1	NA	CASSGRDRVGETQYF	TGTGCCAGCAGCGGCAGGGACAGGGTGGGGGAGACCCAGTACTTC
TRBV11-3	TRBJ1-3	15	TRBD1	NA	CASSTGGQFGNTIYF	TGTGCCAGCAGTACAGGGGGACAATTTGGAAACACCATATATTTT
TRBV7-9	TRBJ1-5	17	NA	NA	CASSLGSRETSNQPQHF	TGTGCCAGCAGCTTAGGGTCGAGGGAGACGAGCAATCAGCCCCAGCATTTT
TRBV6-5	TRBJ1-1	14	NA	NA	CASSRAGGNTEAFF	TGTGCCAGCAGTCGCGCCGGGGGGAACACTGAAGCTTTCTTT
TRBV7-9	TRBJ2-7	16	NA	NA	CASSPTYRGKYSEQYF	TGTGCCAGCAGCCCCACGTATAGGGGGAAATATTCCGAGCAGTACTTC
TRBV19	TRBJ2-6	18	NA	many	CASSIDRSINSGANVLTF	TGTGCCAGTAGTATAGACAGGTCAATCAACTCTGGGGCCAACGTCCTGACTTTC
TRBV2	TRBJ1-3	16	NA	NA	CASSPLRVVSGNTIYF	TGTGCCAGCAGTCCGCTGAGGGTGGTCAGTGGAAACACCATATATTTT
TRBV5-5	TRBJ1-2	15	TRBD1	once	CASSLAGTEIMGYTF	TGTGCCAGCAGCTTGGCCGGGACAGAAATTATGGGCTACACCTTC
TRBV6-1	TRBJ2-2	15	TRBD2	NA	CAGSMASGSGGELFF	TGTGCCGGTTCGATGGCTAGCGGGAGTGGCGGGGAGCTGTTTTTT
TRBV2	TRBJ1-5	14	NA	NA	CASSEAALHRPQHF	TGTGCCAGCAGTGAAGCCGCCCTTCATAGGCCCCAGCATTTT
TRBV6-1	TRBJ2-7	15	NA	once	CASSERRPVRNEQYF	TGTGCCAGCAGTGAAAGGCGGCCAGTGAGGAACGAGCAGTACTTC
TRBV27	TRBJ2-7	14	TRBD1	few	CATQGAPTGYEQYF	TGTGCCACCCAGGGGGCCCCAACCGGGTACGAGCAGTACTTC
TRBV19	TRBJ2-3	16	TRBD1	NA	CASSSGQGGFTDTQYF	TGTGCCAGTAGTAGCGGACAGGGAGGATTCACAGATACGCAGTATTTT
TRBV7-8	TRBJ1-1	14	NA	NA	CASTQRHMNTEAFF	TGTGCCAGCACCCAGAGACACATGAACACTGAAGCTTTCTTT
TRBV4-2	TRBJ2-2	15	NA	NA	CASSQPGANTGELFF	TGTGCCAGCAGCCAGCCGGGGGCGAACACCGGGGAGCTGTTTTTT